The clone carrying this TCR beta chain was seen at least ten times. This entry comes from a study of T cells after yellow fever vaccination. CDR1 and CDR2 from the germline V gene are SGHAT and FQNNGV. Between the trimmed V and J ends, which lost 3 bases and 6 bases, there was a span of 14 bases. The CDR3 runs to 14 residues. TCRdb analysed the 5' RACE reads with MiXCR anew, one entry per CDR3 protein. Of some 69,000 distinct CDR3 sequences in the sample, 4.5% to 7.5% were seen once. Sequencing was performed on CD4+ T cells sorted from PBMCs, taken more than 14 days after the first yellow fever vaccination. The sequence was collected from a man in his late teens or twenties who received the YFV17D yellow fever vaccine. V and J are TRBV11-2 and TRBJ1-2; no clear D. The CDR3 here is CASSFAIGGNGYTF. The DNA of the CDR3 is TGTGCCAGCAGCTTCGCTATCGGTGGGAATGGCTACACCTTC.